The 25 T cell receptor beta chains given below trace back to one sample, sequenced in a study of regulatory T cells in long-lasting Graves disease. Time point denoted: newly diagnosed GD, antithyroid drugs for less than 3 months. PBMC-extracted RNA yielded the TCR library. The authors built TCR beta libraries using iRepertoire HTBI primers and Arm-PCR of CDR3 regions. Each CDR3 protein gets one entry after TCRdb re-called the multiplex PCR reads with MiXCR. The sample gives about 520,000 distinct CDR3 sequences, around 11% of which show up once; roughly 8.9% is in the top ten. These same data were also listed under a study on T cells in Graves' hyperthyroidism and ophthalmopathy.

The sample consisted of peripheral blood mononuclear cells (PBMCs), taken at new diagnosis, from a patient treated with antithyroid drugs. The receptors were sampled from a woman aged 30 to 39 with Graves disease.

This clonotype was detected ten times or more. This chain connects TRBV10-3 to TRBJ1-5; D ambiguous. The V gene lost 4 bases and the J gene lost 0 bases, with 7 bases spanning the gap. Per the germline V gene, CDR1 is ENHRY and CDR2 is SYGVKD. The length of the CDR3 is 14 residues. The CDR3 sequence: CAISGAGSNQPQHF. The CDR3 region has the DNA TGTGCCATCAGTGGGGCTGGTAGCAATCAGCCCCAGCATTTT.

This clonotype was observed many times. The CDR3 loop is CASSSAKGASNSYEQYF. CDR3 bases: TGTGCCAGCAGCTCCGCCAAGGGGGCTTCAAACTCCTACGAGCAGTACTTC. This rearrangement joins TRBV11-2 to TRBJ2-7; 7 bases map to TRBD1. V dropped 4 bases and J dropped 0; count of bases not matched to a gene: 12. This CDR3 is 17 amino acids long. The germline V gene has CDR1 SGHAT and CDR2 FQNNGV.

This clonotype was counted many times. The V and J genes are TRBV7-2 and TRBJ1-1; tentative D call: TRBD1 (6 bases). The CDR3 spans 14 residues. Between the trimmed V and J ends, which lost 4 bases and 3 bases, there was a span of 12 bases. CDR1 is SGHTA, CDR2 FQGNSA, per germline. The CDR3 region is CASSSSGGHTEAFF. The DNA for the CDR3 is TGTGCCAGCAGCTCCAGTGGGGGGCACACTGAAGCTTTCTTT.

The rearrangement uses TRBV19 and TRBJ1-5, with no clear D. V was clipped by 10 bases and J by 5 bases, with 9 bases between them. Germline V lookup: CDR1 LNHDA, CDR2 SQIVND (reference sequence). The CDR3 consists of 11 residues. The CDR3 sequence is CAIGRDQPQHF. The CDR3 coding sequence is TGTGCCATTGGGAGGGATCAGCCCCAGCATTTT. The variable domain in full, with the rest retrieved from reference TRBV19 and TRBJ1-5, is DGGITQSPKYLFRKEGQNVTLSCEQNLNHDAMYWYRQDPGQGLRLIYYSQIVNDFQKGDIAEGYSVSREKKESFPLTVTSAQKNPTAFYLCAIGRDQPQHFGDGTRLSIL.

This rearrangement joins TRBV2 to TRBJ2-2; 8 bases align to TRBD2. The CDR3 extends over 16 amino acids. V shed 4 bases and J 2 bases; nucleotides not matched to a gene: 6. Germline CDR1 SNHLY, CDR2 FYNNEI. The DNA for the CDR3 is TGTGCCAGCAGTGCGGCTAGCGGGCTTAACACCGGGGAGCTGTTTTTT. This codes for CASSAASGLNTGELFF.

This clonotype was observed a handful of times. The chain is built from TRBV4-1 and TRBJ2-3, with no clear D. Germline lookup yields CDR1 MGHRA and CDR2 YSYEKL. The CDR3 sequence is 14 residues long. Trimming left V 2 bases short and J 2 bases short, with 8 bases between. The CDR3: CASSQPPNTDTQYF. CDR3 nucleotides: TGCGCCAGCAGCCAACCACCCAACACAGATACGCAGTATTTT.

A word on this clonotype: The likely explanation is a read error, given a far larger clone one base away. The J gene is TRBJ2-7, the V gene TRBV7-9; the D gene is possibly TRBD2 (5 bases). The germline gives CDR1 SEHNR, CDR2 FQNEAQ (reference sequence). Trimming took 5 bases from V and 2 from J, leaving 13 bases between them. This CDR3 has 14 amino acids. As DNA, the CDR3 is TGTGCCAGCAGCGAAAGAGGGTCCCCCTACGAGCAGTACTTC. It yields the protein CASSERGSPYEQYF.

The rearrangement uses TRBV6-5 and TRBJ1-3; no clear D gene. V lost 0 bases, J lost 0 bases, and 12 bases lay in between. The CDR3 totals 17 residues. Germline V lookup: CDR1 MNHEY, CDR2 SVGAGI. The CDR3 coding sequence is TGTGCCAGCAGTTACTCGGACCCCGGTGGCTCTGGAAACACCATATATTTT. Translating it yields CASSYSDPGGSGNTIYF.

This clonotype was observed many times. The chain uses TRBV27 and TRBJ2-3; TRBD2 might be the D (6 bases). The length of the CDR3 is 15 residues. V lost 4 bases, J lost 1 base, and 12 bases lay in between. CDR1 is MNHEY, CDR2 SMNVEV, per germline (reference sequence). The CDR3 DNA reads TGTGCCAGCAGTTGGAGGAGGGAGCGCACAGATACGCAGTATTTT. Amino acid sequence: CASSWRRERTDTQYF.

The chain joins TRBV20-1 to TRBJ1-2; D gene unclear. Germline CDR1 is DFQATT and CDR2 is SNEGSKA (reference sequence). The CDR3 is 14 amino acids. V was pared by 0 bases and J by 7 bases, with 15 bases between. This chain's CDR3 is CSARDRATTTGYTF. CDR3 nucleotide sequence: TGCAGTGCTAGAGATCGTGCGACAACGACTGGCTACACCTTC.

This clonotype was picked up many times. This chain joins TRBV11-3 and TRBJ2-3; maybe TRBD1 (6 bases). Trimming stripped 5 bases from V and 2 bases from J, with 14 bases between. Germline CDR1 is SGHNT and CDR2 is YENEEA. CDR3 length: 15 amino acids. CDR3 region: CASSPRGHLTDTQYF. CDR3 DNA sequence: TGTGCCAGCAGCCCCAGGGGACATCTCACAGATACGCAGTATTTT.

Remarks on this clonotype: A far larger clone lies a single base away; this is likely a read error. This rearrangement joins TRBV18 to TRBJ2-1; no firm D call. The closer fit of TRBJ2-5 to the DNA end suggests the J call may be wrong. Germline-derived CDR1 and CDR2 are KGHSH and LQKENI. This CDR3 comprises 14 residues. CDR3 protein: CARSPSTIQETQYF. The CDR3 nucleotides read TGTGCCCGCTCACCCTCGACAATCCAAGAGACCCAGTACTTC.

V and J are TRBV19 and TRBJ2-7, with a weak D call TRBD2 (5 bases). The V gene lost 0 bases and the J gene lost 3 bases, with 12 bases spanning the gap. Germline CDR1 reads LNHDA; CDR2 reads SQIVND (reference sequence). The CDR3 spans 15 residues. The CDR3 nucleotides are TGTGCCAGTAGTATAGATGGTAGCGAATTCTACGAGCAGTACTTC. This codes for CASSIDGSEFYEQYF.

The V gene is TRBV7-9, the J gene TRBJ2-1, with 11 bases aligning to TRBD2. From germline, CDR1 is SEHNR and CDR2 FQNEAQ (reference sequence). V lost 5 bases, J lost 8 bases, and 8 bases stayed unmatched. This CDR3 comprises 15 residues. This CDR3 reads CASSQLAGVEDEQFF. As DNA, the CDR3 is TGTGCCAGCAGCCAACTAGCGGGAGTCGAGGATGAGCAGTTCTTC.

Of note for this clonotype: This is likely an artifact of a read error, given a far larger clone one base away. V usage is TRBV12-3 or TRBV12-4 and J usage is TRBJ2-3, with D perhaps matching TRBD1 (7 bases). The ends were cut back, 8 bases at V and 6 bases at J, with 18 bases in the middle. The CDR3 extends over 14 amino acids. This CDR3 is CASAVDREVDTQYF. CDR3 in DNA: TGTGCCAGCGCCGTCGACAGGGAGGTCGATACGCAGTATTTT.

This clonotype showed up many times. The chain combines TRBV6-1 with TRBJ2-2; 12 positions agree with TRBD2. This CDR3 spans 16 amino acids. Germline CDR1 MNHNS, CDR2 SASEGT. V trimming: 7 bases; J trimming: 0 bases; junction bases outside the gene matches: 3. In DNA, the CDR3 is TGTGCCAGCATCGGACTAGCGGGAACGAACACCGGGGAGCTGTTTTTT. This translates into CASIGLAGTNTGELFF.

The chain has TRBV4-1 and TRBJ1-2; D is ambiguous. The CDR3 spans 13 residues. Per germline, CDR1 MGHRA and CDR2 YSYEKL. The V end lost 3 bases, the J end lost 1 base, and 6 bases lay between the germline ends. CDR3 sequence (DNA): TGCGCCAGCAGCCACCCGGGTAACTATGGCTACACCTTC. Protein: CASSHPGNYGYTF.

V usage is TRBV27 and J usage is TRBJ1-2; perhaps TRBD1 as D (5 bases). The V end lost 4 bases, the J end lost 6 bases, and 12 bases lay between the germline ends. This CDR3 spans 13 amino acids. Germline V gene data show CDR1 as MNHEY and CDR2 as SMNVEV (reference sequence). CDR3 loop: CASSWTNKDGYTF. As DNA, the CDR3 is TGTGCCAGCAGTTGGACAAACAAGGATGGCTACACCTTC.

V usage is TRBV7-9 and J usage is TRBJ2-7; no clear D gene. Germline CDR1 reads SEHNR; CDR2 reads FQNEAQ (reference sequence). The CDR3 loop spans 13 amino acids. V lost 5 bases and J 2 bases, leaving 10 bases between the germline ends. CDR3 DNA: TGTGCCAGCAGCCCGCATGGCACCTACGAGCAGTACTTC. It specifies CASSPHGTYEQYF.

This clonotype was seen only a few times. The V gene is TRBV7-3, the J gene TRBJ1-2; D ambiguous. Germline V CDR1 and CDR2: SGHTA, FQGTGA. The CDR3 consists of 13 residues. V lost 5 bases to trimming and J lost 3 bases, with 10 bases between them. CDR3 amino acids: CASSQAGDYGYTF. The CDR3 DNA reads as TGTGCCAGCAGCCAAGCGGGCGACTATGGCTACACCTTC. Full variable domain (missing parts from reference TRBV7-3 and TRBJ1-2): GAGVSQTPSNKVTEKGKYVELRCDPISGHTALYWYRQSLGQGPEFLIYFQGTGAADDSGLPNDRFFAVRPEGSVSTLKIQRTERGDSAVYLCASSQAGDYGYTFGSGTRLTVV.

In its sample, this clonotype was seen many times. The chain recombines TRBV18 with TRBJ1-1; D might be TRBD1 (5 bases). Germline V CDR1 and CDR2: KGHSH, LQKENI. V shed 4 bases and J shed 6 bases, with 12 bases lying between them. CDR3 length: 13 residues. CDR3 in amino acids: CASSRFREAEAFF. In DNA form, the CDR3 reads TGTGCCAGCTCACGGTTCAGGGAGGCTGAAGCTTTCTTT.

This clonotype showed up many times. The chain joins TRBV7-2 to TRBJ2-7, with D perhaps TRBD1 or TRBD2 (6 bases each). The germline V and J ends were trimmed by 3 bases and 3 bases, with 15 bases remaining between them. Germline V gene data show CDR1 as SGHTA and CDR2 as FQGNSA. The CDR3 extends over 15 amino acids. The CDR3 DNA reads TGTGCCAGCAGCTTCCTGACAGGAGGGTTCTACGAGCAGTACTTC. This codes for CASSFLTGGFYEQYF.

In its sample, this clonotype was seen many times. This chain joins TRBV29-1 and TRBJ1-5, with D perhaps matching TRBD1 (6 bases). This CDR3 region has 13 residues. V dropped 8 bases and J dropped 1 base, with 12 bases sitting between them. Germline CDR1 is SQVTM and CDR2 is ANQGSEA. In DNA form, the CDR3 reads TGCAGCATACAGACAGGCAGCAATCAGCCCCAGCATTTT. Protein sequence: CSIQTGSNQPQHF.

This clonotype was counted only a few times. The rearrangement uses TRBV27 and TRBJ1-5, with D unresolved. The CDR3 consists of 13 residues. Between the trimmed V and J ends, which lost 0 bases and 7 bases, there was a span of 7 bases. Germline loops: CDR1 MNHEY, CDR2 SMNVEV (reference sequence). This CDR3 is CASSLSRIQPQHF. The CDR3 DNA sequence: TGTGCCAGCAGTTTATCGAGGATCCAGCCCCAGCATTTT.

This clonotype was counted at least ten times. This sequence joins TRBV20-1 and TRBJ2-1; 14 bases align to TRBD2. CDR1 is DFQATT and CDR2 is SNEGSKA in the germline V gene (reference sequence). The CDR3 is 15 residues long. The CDR3, as DNA: TGCAGCGAAGGGACTAGCGGGAGTTTAAGGAATGAGCAGTTCTTC. Translated, it gives CSEGTSGSLRNEQFF.